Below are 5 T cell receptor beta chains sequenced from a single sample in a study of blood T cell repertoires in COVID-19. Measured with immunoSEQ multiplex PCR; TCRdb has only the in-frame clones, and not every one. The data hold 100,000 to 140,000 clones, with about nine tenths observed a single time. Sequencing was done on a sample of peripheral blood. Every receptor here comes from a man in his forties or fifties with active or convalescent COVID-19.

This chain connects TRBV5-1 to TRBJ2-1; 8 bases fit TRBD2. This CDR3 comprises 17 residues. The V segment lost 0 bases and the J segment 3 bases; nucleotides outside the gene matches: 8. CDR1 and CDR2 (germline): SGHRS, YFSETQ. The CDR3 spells CASSLAVGTSGYNEQFF. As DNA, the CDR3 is TGCGCCAGCAGCTTGGCCGTCGGTACTAGCGGCTACAATGAGCAGTTCTTC.

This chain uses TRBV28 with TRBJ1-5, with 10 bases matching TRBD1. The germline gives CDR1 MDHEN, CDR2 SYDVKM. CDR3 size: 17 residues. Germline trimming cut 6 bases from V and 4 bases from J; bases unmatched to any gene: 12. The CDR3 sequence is CASRFGGLGQGNQPQHF. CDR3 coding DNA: TGTGCCAGCAGGTTCGGAGGGCTGGGACAGGGGAATCAGCCCCAGCATTTT.

The CDR3 region is CASSQDRHSYEQYF. The CDR3 DNA is TGCGCCAGCAGCCAAGACCGACATAGCTACGAGCAGTACTTC. The chain is built from TRBV4-3 and TRBJ2-7; no clear D. This CDR3 spans 14 amino acids. Trimming removed 0 bases at V and 3 bases at J, with 9 bases between. Germline lookup yields CDR1 LGHNA and CDR2 YSLEER.

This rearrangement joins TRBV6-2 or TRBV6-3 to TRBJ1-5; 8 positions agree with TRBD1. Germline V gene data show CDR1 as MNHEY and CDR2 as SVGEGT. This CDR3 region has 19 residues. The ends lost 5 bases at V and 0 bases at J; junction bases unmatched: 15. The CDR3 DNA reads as TGTGCCAGCAGTCGCCTCATCCGGACAGGGACTTCTAGCAATCAGCCCCAGCATTTT. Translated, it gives CASSRLIRTGTSSNQPQHF.

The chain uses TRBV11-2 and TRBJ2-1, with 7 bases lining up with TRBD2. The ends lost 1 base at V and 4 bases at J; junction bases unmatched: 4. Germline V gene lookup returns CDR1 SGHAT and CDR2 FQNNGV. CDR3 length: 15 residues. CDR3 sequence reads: CASSLGSGLYNEQFF. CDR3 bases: TGTGCCAGCAGCTTAGGTAGCGGGTTATACAATGAGCAGTTCTTC.